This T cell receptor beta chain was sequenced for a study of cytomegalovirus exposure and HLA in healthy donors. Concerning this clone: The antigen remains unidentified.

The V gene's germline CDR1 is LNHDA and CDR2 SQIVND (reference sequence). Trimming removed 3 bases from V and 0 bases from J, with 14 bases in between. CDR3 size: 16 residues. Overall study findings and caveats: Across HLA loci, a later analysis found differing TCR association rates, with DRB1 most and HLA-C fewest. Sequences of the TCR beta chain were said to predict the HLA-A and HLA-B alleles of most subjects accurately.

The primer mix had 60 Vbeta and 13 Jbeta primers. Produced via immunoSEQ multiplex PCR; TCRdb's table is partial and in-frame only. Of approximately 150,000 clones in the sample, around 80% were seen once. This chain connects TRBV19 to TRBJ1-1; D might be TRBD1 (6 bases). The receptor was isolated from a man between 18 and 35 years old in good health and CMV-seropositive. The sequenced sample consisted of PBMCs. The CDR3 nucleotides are TGTGCCAGTAGTATTCTTACAGGGATTATGAACACTGAAGCTTTCTTT. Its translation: CASSILTGIMNTEAFF.